This entry features one T cell receptor (beta chain) sequence. Its antigen is still unknown. This CDR3 comprises 13 residues. V lost 7 bases, J lost 2 bases, and 11 bases lay in between. The germline V gene has CDR1 MDHEN and CDR2 SYDVKM. This entry belongs to a study of cytotoxic CD8 clonotypes in ibrutinib-treated CLL. Background on the study: Of a cohort that held some 10 relapsed/refractory and fewer than 16 treatment-naive patients, under 18 were IGHV unmutated. Response sampling occurred after a median roughly twelve months of treatment (range 6 to 36). Whole-study findings and limits: Treatment saw public clonotypes, which were uncommon, either contract or stay stable.

Depth targeted 1 in 200,000 to 1 in 1 million T cells, averaging 10x coverage per clonotype. Produced via immunoSEQ multiplex PCR; TCRdb's table is partial and in-frame only. The sample holds approximately 210,000 clones, over 60% seen once. The TCR comes from a human donor with chronic lymphocytic leukemia. Specimen: PBMCs, collected after 24 months of ibrutinib treatment. The rearrangement links TRBV28 to TRBJ1-1, with D perhaps matching TRBD1 (6 bases). The CDR3 loop is CASTRTANTEAFF. In DNA, the CDR3 is TGTGCCAGCACCAGGACAGCAAACACTGAAGCTTTCTTT. The whole variable domain, filled in from reference TRBV28 and TRBJ1-1, reads DVKVTQSSRYLVKRTGEKVFLECVQDMDHENMFWYRQDPGLGLRLIYFSYDVKMKEKGDIPEGYSVSREKKERFSLILESASTNQTSMYLCASTRTANTEAFFGQGTRLTVV.